Listed below are T cell receptor beta chains from one sample, sequenced in a study of vaccination effects on CD4 cells after COVID-19. Antigen specificity for these receptors is unknown. Only in-frame clones appear in the TCRdb table, and some are missing; sequencing was by immunoSEQ multiplex PCR. The sample lists 50,000 to 65,000 clones, roughly 76% occurring once. Material: CD4+ T cells from PBMCs cultured with HCoV-229E spike peptides, obtained before COVID-19 vaccination. All receptors come from a human donor who received a COVID-19 vaccine. The CDR3 runs from the conserved cysteine through the conserved F or W. The D gene is left open where the match is weak. Clone size is shown for a subset of rows, as once, few, many or a class of expanded clone.

v_call	clone_size	d_call	j_call	cdr3_aa	cdr3_nt
TRBV6-4	NA	NA	TRBJ1-6	CASSVAGGNSPLHF	TGTGCCAGCAGTGTGGCAGGCGGAAATTCACCCCTCCACTTT
TRBV9	NA	NA	TRBJ1-3	CASSGTGTGNTIYF	TGTGCCAGCAGCGGTACCGGGACAGGAAACACCATATATTTT
TRBV9	NA	TRBD2	TRBJ2-1	CASSVVGTINEQFF	TGTGCCAGCAGCGTAGTTGGGACTATCAATGAGCAGTTCTTC
TRBV5-1	NA	NA	TRBJ1-1	CASSLREENTEAFF	TGCGCCAGCAGCTTAAGAGAGGAGAACACTGAAGCTTTCTTT
TRBV7-2	NA	NA	TRBJ2-5	CASSPSLARQETQYF	TGTGCCAGCAGCCCCTCCTTAGCGCGGCAAGAGACCCAGTACTTC
TRBV3-1/TRBV3-2	NA	NA	TRBJ1-3	CASSQGPNPGNTIYF	TGTGCCAGCAGCCAAGGACCGAACCCTGGAAACACCATATATTTT
TRBV7-9	once	NA	TRBJ2-5	CASSRTPGAETQYF	TGTGCCAGCAGCCGTACTCCCGGAGCGGAGACCCAGTACTTC
TRBV18	NA	NA	TRBJ1-1	CASSPLVTNTEAFF	TGTGCCAGCTCACCGTTGGTCACGAACACTGAAGCTTTCTTT
TRBV28	NA	NA	TRBJ2-3	CATNESPGARHTDTQYF	TGTGCCACCAACGAGAGCCCAGGGGCCCGACACACAGATACGCAGTATTTT
TRBV12-5	NA	TRBD1	TRBJ2-5	CASGPGQGFRETQYF	TGTGCTAGTGGTCCTGGACAGGGTTTTCGAGAGACCCAGTACTTC
TRBV3-1/TRBV3-2	NA	NA	TRBJ2-2	CASSLSRSGGGELFF	TGTGCCAGCAGCCTATCCAGGAGTGGTGGCGGGGAGCTGTTTTTT
TRBV15	NA	TRBD1	TRBJ2-3	CATSLRQGSIDTQYF	TGTGCCACCAGCCTACGACAGGGATCGATAGATACGCAGTATTTT
TRBV5-1	NA	NA	TRBJ1-1	CASTEDGVNTEAFF	TGCGCCAGCACTGAAGACGGGGTGAACACTGAAGCTTTCTTT
TRBV9	once	NA	TRBJ2-6	CASSKSGHFSGANVLTF	TGTGCCAGCAGCAAAAGCGGTCACTTCTCTGGGGCCAACGTCCTGACTTTC
TRBV19	few	TRBD1	TRBJ1-5	CASNDRGPGQPQHF	TGTGCCAGTAACGACAGGGGGCCAGGTCAGCCCCAGCATTTT
TRBV2	few	TRBD1	TRBJ2-2	CASSEVGQGLTGELFF	TGTGCCAGCAGTGAAGTAGGACAGGGGTTAACCGGGGAGCTGTTTTTT
TRBV30	NA	NA	TRBJ2-5	CAWSLKPNRETQYF	TGTGCCTGGAGTCTCAAACCCAACCGGGAGACCCAGTACTTC
TRBV29-1	NA	NA	TRBJ2-1	CSVEDRRGYNEQFF	TGCAGCGTTGAAGATCGGAGGGGATACAATGAGCAGTTCTTC
TRBV10-3	NA	NA	TRBJ2-1	CAIGGSHYNEQFF	TGTGCCATCGGGGGGAGCCACTACAATGAGCAGTTCTTC
TRBV4-1	few	TRBD1	TRBJ1-6	CASSRPAGGLARDSPLHF	TGCGCCAGCAGCCGCCCAGCAGGGGGCTTAGCAAGGGATTCACCCCTCCACTTT
TRBV15	NA	NA	TRBJ1-1	CATSNGQIVTEAFF	TGTGCCACCAGTAACGGACAGATCGTCACTGAAGCTTTCTTT
TRBV28	NA	TRBD1	TRBJ1-1	CASRRPPGQSTEAFF	TGTGCCAGCAGGCGTCCACCGGGACAGTCCACTGAAGCTTTCTTT
TRBV9	NA	TRBD1	TRBJ1-1	CASSVDSGGYTEAFF	TGTGCCAGCAGCGTAGATTCAGGGGGCTACACTGAAGCTTTCTTT
TRBV5-1	NA	NA	TRBJ1-1	CASSSGHANANTEAFF	TGCGCCAGCAGCTCCGGACATGCGAACGCGAACACTGAAGCTTTCTTT
TRBV2	once	NA	TRBJ2-2	CASSELTAGELFF	TGTGCCAGCAGTGAGCTAACCGCCGGGGAGCTGTTTTTT
TRBV15	NA	NA	TRBJ1-2	CATSRDPNYGYTF	TGTGCCACCAGCAGAGACCCTAACTATGGCTACACCTTC
TRBV6-5	NA	TRBD2	TRBJ2-1	CASSYIAGGPVNEQFF	TGTGCCAGCAGTTACATAGCGGGGGGGCCGGTTAATGAGCAGTTCTTC
TRBV7-9	NA	NA	TRBJ1-1	CASSLSPFQGQAFF	TGTGCCAGCAGCTTATCGCCTTTCCAGGGGCAAGCTTTCTTT
TRBV28	NA	NA	TRBJ2-3	CASSLLGGGTDTQYF	TGTGCCAGCAGTTTATTAGGGGGGGGCACAGATACGCAGTATTTT
TRBV7-2	NA	NA	TRBJ1-5	CASSPPYSNQPQHF	TGTGCCAGCAGCCCCCCATACAGCAATCAGCCCCAGCATTTT
TRBV28	NA	NA	TRBJ1-5	CASSLWVVENQPQHF	TGTGCCAGCAGTTTATGGGTGGTAGAGAATCAGCCCCAGCATTTT
TRBV5-6	NA	NA	TRBJ2-3	CASSLGPTDTDTQYF	TGTGCCAGCAGCTTGGGACCTACCGACACAGATACGCAGTATTTT
TRBV11-2	NA	NA	TRBJ1-1	CASSLEGRNTEAFF	TGTGCCAGCAGCTTAGAGGGCCGGAACACTGAAGCTTTCTTT
TRBV18	NA	TRBD1	TRBJ1-5	CASSDRVDQPQHF	TGTGCCAGCTCGGACAGGGTTGATCAGCCCCAGCATTTT
TRBV4-1	NA	NA	TRBJ2-5	CASSSGLRTQYF	TGCGCCAGCAGCTCGGGATTAAGGACCCAGTACTTC
TRBV6-5	NA	NA	TRBJ2-1	CASQRSASYNEQFF	TGTGCCAGCCAACGATCCGCCTCCTACAATGAGCAGTTCTTC
TRBV7-9	few	TRBD1	TRBJ2-2	CASSPRQGAPNTGELFF	TGTGCCAGCAGCCCTCGACAGGGGGCACCGAACACCGGGGAGCTGTTTTTT
TRBV6-5	NA	NA	TRBJ1-1	CASSRMNTEAFF	TGTGCCAGCTCAAGGATGAACACTGAAGCTTTCTTT
TRBV18	NA	NA	TRBJ1-1	CASSPQGIDTEAFF	TGTGCCAGCTCACCACAGGGAATAGACACTGAAGCTTTCTTT
TRBV30	NA	NA	TRBJ1-2	CAWSLQGSYGYTF	TGTGCCTGGAGCCTACAGGGCTCCTATGGCTACACCTTC
TRBV5-6	NA	NA	TRBJ1-6	CASSLPGVDSPLHF	TGTGCCAGCAGCTTGCCAGGGGTGGATTCACCCCTCCACTTT
TRBV7-9	NA	TRBD1	TRBJ2-3	CASSFGDRVTDTQYF	TGTGCCAGCAGCTTCGGCGACAGGGTCACGGATACGCAGTATTTT